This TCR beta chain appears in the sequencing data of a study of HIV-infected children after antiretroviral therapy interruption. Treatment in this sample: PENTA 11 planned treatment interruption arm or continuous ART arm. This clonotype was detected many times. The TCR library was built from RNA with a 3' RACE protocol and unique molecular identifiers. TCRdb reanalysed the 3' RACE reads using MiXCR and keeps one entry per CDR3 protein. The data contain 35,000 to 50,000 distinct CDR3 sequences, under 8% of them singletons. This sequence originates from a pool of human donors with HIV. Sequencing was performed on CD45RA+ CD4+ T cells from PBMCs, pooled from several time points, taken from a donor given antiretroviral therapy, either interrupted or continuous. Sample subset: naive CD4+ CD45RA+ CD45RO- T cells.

Written as DNA, the CDR3 is TGTGCCAGTAGTCGACCATGGACAGGGTTAGTGTCTGGGGCCAACGTCCTGACTTTC. It specifies CASSRPWTGLVSGANVLTF. The chain recombines TRBV19 with TRBJ2-6, with TRBD1 matching over 8 bases. CDR3 length: 19 residues. V lost 5 bases and J lost 1; bases outside the gene matches: 13. Germline V lookup: CDR1 LNHDA, CDR2 SQIVND (reference sequence).